Shown below are 12 T cell receptor beta chains from a single sample sequenced in a study of blood T cell repertoires in COVID-19. The assay was immunoSEQ multiplex PCR, and TCRdb's table has in-frame clones only and misses some. The sample contains around 130,000 clones, approximately 87% of which appear only once. Sequenced material: peripheral blood. Receptors originate from a woman in her forties or fifties with acute or convalescent COVID-19.

The chain uses TRBV9 and TRBJ2-7; maybe TRBD2 (6 bases). The germline V and J ends were trimmed by 4 bases and 0 bases, with 17 bases remaining between them. CDR1 SGDLS and CDR2 YYNGEE come from the germline V gene. CDR3 length: 16 residues. CDR3 DNA sequence: TGTGCCAGCAGCCCCTCGGGGCTAGCGAGCTCCTACGAGCAGTACTTC. Its protein product is CASSPSGLASSYEQYF.

V gene TRBV2 combines with J gene TRBJ1-2; tentatively, D is TRBD1 (6 bases). From germline, CDR1 is SNHLY and CDR2 FYNNEI. The CDR3 length is 13 residues. The ends were cut back, 8 bases at V and 3 bases at J, with 13 bases in the middle. This CDR3 reads CASLSTGYYGYTF. The DNA of the CDR3 is TGTGCCAGCCTTAGTACAGGGTACTATGGCTACACCTTC. Based on the CDR3 plus reference TRBV2 and TRBJ1-2, the full variable domain is EPEVTQTPSHQVTQMGQEVILRCVPISNHLYFYWYRQILGQKVEFLVSFYNNEISEKSEIFDDQFSVERPDGSNFTLKIRSTKLEDSAMYFCASLSTGYYGYTFGSGTRLTVV.

In DNA form, the CDR3 reads TGCAGTGCCATCTACGAGCAGTACTTC. Its protein is CSAIYEQYF. The chain couples TRBV20-1 to TRBJ2-7; D is ambiguous. V was cut by 6 bases and J by 3 bases, with 3 bases left in between. The CDR3 is made up of 9 amino acids. Germline CDR1 reads DFQATT; CDR2 reads SNEGSKA (reference sequence).

This clone was counted a single time. V gene TRBV7-9 combines with J gene TRBJ1-6; TRBD1 agrees at 7 bases. With V trimmed by 5 bases and J by 8 bases, 6 bases remained unmatched. The CDR3 loop spans 14 amino acids. Germline lookup yields CDR1 SEHNR and CDR2 FQNEAQ (reference sequence). The chain's CDR3 is CASSPRTGDSPLHF. The CDR3, as DNA: TGTGCCAGCAGCCCGAGGACAGGAGATTCACCCCTCCACTTT.

V is TRBV7-7 and J is TRBJ2-2; D is perhaps TRBD1 (6 bases). This CDR3 spans 14 amino acids. CDR1 SSHAT and CDR2 FNYEAQ come from the germline V gene (reference sequence). The V gene lost 3 bases and the J gene lost 5 bases, with 10 bases spanning the gap. The CDR3 spells CASSLAGVTGELFF. As DNA, the CDR3 is TGTGCCAGCAGCTTGGCAGGGGTGACCGGGGAGCTGTTTTTT.

The V gene is TRBV19, the J gene TRBJ2-2; maybe TRBD1 (6 bases). V lost 3 bases, J lost 6 bases, and 14 bases lay in between. The CDR3 runs to 15 residues. The V gene's germline CDR1 is LNHDA and CDR2 SQIVND (reference sequence). DNA for the CDR3: TGTGCCAGTAGTATTGGGGACACCCGATCCGGGGAGCTGTTTTTT. Its protein is CASSIGDTRSGELFF.

This clone was counted once. The chain uses TRBV6-5 and TRBJ1-1; D is unresolved. The V end was cut by 2 bases, the J end by 1 base, with 8 bases between. The CDR3 totals 14 residues. Per germline, CDR1 MNHEY and CDR2 SVGAGI. The CDR3 region has the DNA TGTGCCAGCAGTTACGATGGAGGGAACACTGAAGCTTTCTTT. As protein: CASSYDGGNTEAFF.

The chain is built from TRBV29-1 and TRBJ2-6; D not resolved. The CDR3 totals 12 residues. CDR1 is SQVTM and CDR2 is ANQGSEA in the germline V gene. Trimming pared 6 bases from V and 0 bases from J, leaving 3 bases between. DNA for the CDR3: TGCAGCGTCCTCTCTGGGGCCAACGTCCTGACTTTC. Its protein is CSVLSGANVLTF.

This rearrangement joins TRBV11-2 to TRBJ2-7, with a tentative D call TRBD1 (6 bases). Trimming left V 3 bases short and J 9 bases short, with 18 bases between. The germline V gene encodes CDR1 SGHAT and CDR2 FQNNGV. The CDR3 runs 14 residues. The DNA of the CDR3 is TGTGCCAGCAGCTTCAAACAGGGTATATATGTGCAGTACTTC. Amino acids: CASSFKQGIYVQYF.

The rearrangement uses TRBV6-5 and TRBJ2-7; 7 nucleotides line up with TRBD1. Germline CDR1 MNHEY, CDR2 SVGAGI. The V segment lost 4 bases and the J segment 1 base; nucleotides outside the gene matches: 4. The CDR3 loop spans 14 amino acids. CDR3 sequence: CASSSATGSYEQYF. The CDR3 nucleotides are TGTGCCAGCAGTTCCGCGACAGGGTCCTACGAGCAGTACTTC.

The chain employs TRBV6-1 and TRBJ1-5; no clear D gene. Trimming cost V 0 bases and J 3 bases, with 9 bases left between them. CDR1 and CDR2 (germline): MNHNS, SASEGT. The CDR3 runs to 15 residues. The CDR3 nucleotides are TGTGCCAGCAGTGAAGCGTCCCTCTCCAATCAGCCCCAGCATTTT. Protein: CASSEASLSNQPQHF.

The V and J genes are TRBV6-5 and TRBJ2-5, with 8 bases fitting TRBD1. Trimming cost V 6 bases and J 6 bases; bases outside gene matches: 6. The CDR3 has 13 residues. Per germline, CDR1 MNHEY and CDR2 SVGAGI. CDR3 coding DNA: TGTGCCAGCAGCCCGGACAGGGCAAAGACCCAGTACTTC. This translates into CASSPDRAKTQYF.